Following are 32 T cell receptor beta chains from one sample sequenced in a study of cytomegalovirus exposure and HLA in healthy donors. 13 Jbeta primers and 60 Vbeta primers were used for the PCR. Profiled with immunoSEQ multiplex PCR; TCRdb holds only in-frame clones, not every one. Of about 140,000 clones listed, 82% are singletons. The material sequenced was PBMCs. Every receptor here comes from a man aged 18-30 years in good health and CMV-seropositive.

The chain is built from TRBV5-4 and TRBJ1-1; D is unclear. CDR3 length: 13 residues. Germline V gene sequence: CDR1 SGHNT, CDR2 YYREEE (reference sequence). V was cut by 4 bases and J by 6 bases, with 13 bases left in between. In DNA form, the CDR3 reads TGTGCCAGCAGCCCCCCGCAAGCTGCTGAAGCTTTCTTT. Protein: CASSPPQAAEAFF.

CDR3 protein: CASSFDRGGGYTF. CDR3 nucleotide sequence: TGTGCCAGCAGTTTTGACAGGGGCGGTGGCTACACCTTC. This chain links TRBV27 with TRBJ1-2, with 8 positions matching TRBD1. This CDR3 is 13 amino acids long. Germline CDR1 is MNHEY and CDR2 is SMNVEV (reference sequence). J was trimmed by 7 bases and V by 3 bases; bases with no gene match: 4.

The V gene is TRBV2, the J gene TRBJ2-1, with 10 bases fitting TRBD1. Germline V lookup: CDR1 SNHLY, CDR2 FYNNEI. This CDR3 has 19 residues. Trimming removed 4 bases from V and 1 base from J; junction bases left unmatched: 13. CDR3 coding DNA: TGTGCCAGCAGTGGAGGACAGGGGGGTTTGGCGGCTTCCTACAATGAGCAGTTCTTC. Encoded protein: CASSGGQGGLAASYNEQFF.

This clone occurred a few times. The chain joins TRBV4-2 to TRBJ2-3, with TRBD2 identical over 11 bases. Losses at the gene ends were 0 bases for V and 6 bases for J; bases not matched to a gene: 5. Germline values: CDR1 LGHNA, CDR2 YNFKEQ. This CDR3 spans 16 amino acids. This chain's CDR3 is CASSQELAGGVDTQYF. The CDR3 region has the DNA TGTGCCAGCAGCCAAGAGCTAGCGGGAGGAGTGGATACGCAGTATTTT.

The rearrangement uses TRBV6-6 and TRBJ1-4; maybe TRBD1 (6 bases). Germline assignment: CDR1 MNHNY and CDR2 SVGAGI (reference sequence). The germline V and J ends were trimmed by 5 bases and 4 bases, with 14 bases remaining between them. The CDR3 totals 15 residues. The CDR3 DNA follows: TGTGCCAGCAGTGACGGACAGACGTTTAATGAAAAACTGTTTTTT. Protein: CASSDGQTFNEKLFF.

This chain links TRBV28 with TRBJ2-5, with 7 bases matching TRBD1. The CDR3 contains 14 residues. Germline trimming cut 6 bases from V and 5 bases from J; bases unmatched to any gene: 9. Germline V CDR1 and CDR2: MDHEN, SYDVKM. CDR3 nucleotide sequence: TGTGCCAGCAGGCTGGGACAGAATTTCGAGACCCAGTACTTC. It yields the protein CASRLGQNFETQYF.

V and J are TRBV11-2 and TRBJ1-1, with D uncertain. Germline V gene data show CDR1 as SGHAT and CDR2 as FQNNGV. Trimming cost V 7 bases and J 0 bases, with 3 bases left between them. This CDR3 has 11 amino acids. The CDR3 DNA follows: TGTGCCAGCACGGTGAACACTGAAGCTTTCTTT. Residues: CASTVNTEAFF. Full variable domain (outside the CDR3, taken from reference TRBV11-2 and TRBJ1-1): EAGVAQSPRYKIIEKRQSVAFWCNPISGHATLYWYQQILGQGPKLLIQFQNNGVVDDSQLPKDRFSAERLKGVDSTLKIQPAKLEDSAVYLCASTVNTEAFFGQGTRLTVV.

The rearrangement joins TRBV25-1 to TRBJ2-7, with D perhaps TRBD2 (6 bases). V shed 7 bases and J shed 5 bases, with 24 bases lying between them. CDR1 is MGHDK and CDR2 is SYGVNS in the germline V gene. The CDR3 runs to 16 residues. DNA of the CDR3: TGTGCCAGCACCTGGGACTGGCAAAGTAGGTGCCACGAGCAGTACTTC. Protein sequence: CASTWDWQSRCHEQYF.

This sequence joins TRBV5-1 and TRBJ2-5; unclear D gene. Trimming cost V 0 bases and J 2 bases, with 5 bases left between them. The CDR3 extends over 13 amino acids. Germline CDR1 reads SGHRS; CDR2 reads YFSETQ. CDR3 DNA: TGCGCCAGCAGCTTGGAACAGCAAGAGACCCAGTACTTC. Protein product: CASSLEQQETQYF.

This clone appeared once. V gene TRBV6-5 combines with J gene TRBJ1-2; D may be TRBD1 (6 bases). The V and J ends lost 6 bases and 4 bases respectively, with 15 bases between them. The germline V gene has CDR1 MNHEY and CDR2 SVGAGI. The CDR3 loop spans 14 amino acids. Here the CDR3 DNA reads TGTGCCAGCAGCCCAACGGGGGGCTCCTATGGCTACACCTTC. Translated: CASSPTGGSYGYTF.

Here the CDR3 reads CASTPRERELEETQYF. CDR3 DNA sequence: TGTGCCAGTACCCCCCGGGAACGGGAACTGGAAGAGACCCAGTACTTC. V is TRBV19 and J is TRBJ2-5; TRBD2 might be the D (5 bases). CDR3 length: 16 amino acids. Between the trimmed V and J ends, which lost 7 bases and 3 bases, there was a span of 21 bases. The germline gives CDR1 LNHDA, CDR2 SQIVND (reference sequence).

The V and J genes are TRBV6-5 and TRBJ1-1, with unresolved D. Germline CDR1 and CDR2: MNHEY and SVGAGI. Trimming removed 7 bases from V and 1 base from J, with 7 bases in between. The CDR3 contains 12 residues. CDR3 nucleotide sequence: TGTGCCAGCATTCGGGGGAACACTGAAGCTTTCTTT. This codes for CASIRGNTEAFF.

The rearrangement links TRBV6-6 to TRBJ1-2; 7 positions match TRBD1. V lost 6 bases, J lost 3 bases, and 10 bases stayed unmatched. There are 15 residues in the CDR3. CDR1 and CDR2 from the germline V gene are MNHNY and SVGAGI (reference sequence). The CDR3 protein is CASSSVDRVDYGYTF. CDR3 in DNA: TGTGCCAGCAGCTCAGTCGACAGGGTAGACTATGGCTACACCTTC.

The V gene is TRBV13, the J gene TRBJ2-5; 9 bases are a match to TRBD2. CDR1 and CDR2 (germline): PRHDT, FYEKMQ (reference sequence). This CDR3 contains 17 residues. The V segment lost 0 bases and the J segment 4 bases; nucleotides outside the gene matches: 9. CDR3 protein: CASSLGLAGQLGETQYF. For the CDR3, the DNA is TGTGCCAGCAGCTTAGGGCTAGCGGGACAATTAGGAGAGACCCAGTACTTC. Combining the CDR3 with reference TRBV13 and TRBJ2-5 gives the whole variable domain AAGVIQSPRHLIKEKRETATLKCYPIPRHDTVYWYQQGPGQDPQFLISFYEKMQSDKGSIPDRFSAQQFSDYHSELNMSSLELGDSALYFCASSLGLAGQLGETQYFGPGTRLLVL.

V usage is TRBV28 and J usage is TRBJ1-5; D possibly corresponds to TRBD1 (5 bases). The CDR3 runs 18 residues. The germline CDR1 and CDR2 sequences are MDHEN and SYDVKM. With 7 bases removed from V and 1 base from J, the gap between germline ends came to 23 bases. The CDR3, as DNA: TGTGCCAGCACCCCCGGGGGGGTCCTGGGCGTCAGCAATCAGCCCCAGCATTTT. Translation gives CASTPGGVLGVSNQPQHF.

V is TRBV2 and J is TRBJ2-7, with D possibly being TRBD1 (6 bases). The germline V gene has CDR1 SNHLY and CDR2 FYNNEI. Trimming removed 3 bases from V and 3 bases from J, with 12 bases in between. CDR3 length equals 14 residues. As DNA, the CDR3 is TGTGCCAGCAGTGATTCTGGACAGAGCTACGAGCAGTACTTC. Protein sequence: CASSDSGQSYEQYF. The full variable domain, its missing parts supplied by reference TRBV2 and TRBJ2-7, is EPEVTQTPSHQVTQMGQEVILRCVPISNHLYFYWYRQILGQKVEFLVSFYNNEISEKSEIFDDQFSVERPDGSNFTLKIRSTKLEDSAMYFCASSDSGQSYEQYFGPGTRLTVT.

CDR3 region: CARGQYGNSPLHF. Written as DNA, the CDR3 is TGTGCCCGCGGCCAGTATGGTAATTCACCCCTCCACTTT. The V and J genes are TRBV30 and TRBJ1-6; D unresolved. Germline CDR1 and CDR2: GTSNPN and SVGIG (reference sequence). There are 13 residues in the CDR3. Trimming shortened V by 8 bases and J by 6 bases, and 14 bases separated the two germline ends.

The table lists this clone with a few counts. Here the CDR3 reads CASSWGTGEAFF. The CDR3 nucleotides are TGTGCCAGCAGCTGGGGGACAGGTGAAGCTTTCTTT. The J gene is TRBJ1-1, the V gene TRBV5-4; 8 bases agree with TRBD1. The V segment lost 3 bases and the J segment 7 bases; nucleotides outside the gene matches: 2. This CDR3 has 12 residues. Germline CDR1 and CDR2: SGHNT and YYREEE (reference sequence).

The V call is TRBV28, the J call TRBJ2-7, with 10 bases matching TRBD1. Germline-derived CDR1 and CDR2 are MDHEN and SYDVKM. V lost 5 bases and J lost 6; bases outside the gene matches: 4. CDR3 length: 13 amino acids. The DNA of the CDR3 is TGTGCCAGCAGTCCGGGACAGGGGTTCGAGCAGTACTTC. This sequence encodes CASSPGQGFEQYF.

The chain employs TRBV6-1 and TRBJ2-7; 7 nucleotides agree with TRBD2. The CDR3 extends over 15 amino acids. V lost 6 bases and J lost 3; bases outside the gene matches: 11. Germline values: CDR1 MNHNS, CDR2 SASEGT. CDR3 in amino acids: CASSTGGSALYEQYF. The DNA for the CDR3 is TGTGCCAGCAGCACGGGGGGATCGGCCCTCTACGAGCAGTACTTC.

This chain links TRBV9 with TRBJ2-7; tentatively, D is TRBD1 (6 bases). The CDR3 covers 13 residues. The germline gives CDR1 SGDLS, CDR2 YYNGEE. Trimming took off 7 bases at V and 3 bases at J, with 14 bases between the two ends. CDR3 in DNA: TGTGCCAGCGGAAGGTCGGACAGCTACGAGCAGTACTTC. Translating gives CASGRSDSYEQYF.

V is TRBV6-5 and J is TRBJ2-7; D remains ambiguous. V lost 5 bases to trimming and J lost 4 bases, with 6 bases between them. In germline, CDR1 is MNHEY, CDR2 SVGAGI. The CDR3 extends over 11 amino acids. The CDR3 DNA follows: TGTGCCAGCAGTAATGCGTACGAGCAGTACTTC. Translating it yields CASSNAYEQYF.

V and J are TRBV11-2 and TRBJ2-2; D is perhaps TRBD2 (6 bases). This CDR3 contains 14 residues. V was clipped by 7 bases and J by 7 bases, with 16 bases between them. CDR1 is SGHAT, CDR2 FQNNGV, per germline. The CDR3 nucleotides read TGTGCCAGCACCGTCTCCCCGGGAGTCGGGGAGCTGTTTTTT. This translates into CASTVSPGVGELFF.

The rearrangement links TRBV4-2 to TRBJ1-2; tentatively, D is TRBD1 (6 bases). CDR1 and CDR2 (germline): LGHNA, YNFKEQ. The CDR3 covers 12 residues. Trimming cost V 7 bases and J 8 bases, with 14 bases left between them. The CDR3 loop is CASNGGAEGYTF. CDR3 nucleotides: TGTGCCAGCAACGGGGGGGCGGAAGGCTACACCTTC.

A few counts support this clone. The chain couples TRBV19 to TRBJ1-4; tentative D call: TRBD1 (6 bases). Trimming cost V 6 bases and J 7 bases, with 12 bases left between them. This CDR3 has 13 amino acids. The germline CDR1 and CDR2 sequences are LNHDA and SQIVND (reference sequence). The CDR3 protein is CASRVSGVEKLFF. In nucleotides, the CDR3 is TGTGCCAGTAGGGTGTCAGGGGTTGAAAAACTGTTTTTT.

The chain is built from TRBV5-1 and TRBJ1-2; D not resolved. Between the trimmed V and J ends, which lost 4 bases and 5 bases, there was a span of 6 bases. The CDR3 runs to 11 residues. Germline V CDR1 and CDR2: SGHRS, YFSETQ. CDR3 residues: CASSGGYGYTF. CDR3 nucleotides: TGCGCCAGCAGCGGAGGTTATGGCTACACCTTC.

This clone was seen a handful of times. The genes are TRBV19 and TRBJ2-1; D might be TRBD1 (7 bases). The V end was cut by 3 bases, the J end by 1 base, with 13 bases between. This CDR3 contains 16 residues. From germline, CDR1 is LNHDA and CDR2 SQIVND (reference sequence). CDR3 sequence (DNA): TGTGCCAGTAGTATTCAGGGGGGATTGTCCTACAATGAGCAGTTCTTC. The encoded protein is CASSIQGGLSYNEQFF.

The V call is TRBV28, the J call TRBJ2-7, with 9 positions matching TRBD1. The CDR3 runs 13 residues. The germline V gene encodes CDR1 MDHEN and CDR2 SYDVKM. V was pared by 8 bases and J by 7 bases, with 9 bases of the junction left unmatched. The CDR3 coding sequence is TGTGCCAGCGGCACAGGGGGCGCGAGGGAGCAGTACTTC. Translation gives CASGTGGAREQYF.

The J gene is TRBJ1-5, the V gene TRBV6-6; D ambiguous. The CDR3 totals 13 residues. Looked up from germline, CDR1 is MNHNY and CDR2 is SVGAGI (reference sequence). V dropped 10 bases and J dropped 0 bases, with 10 bases sitting between them. The CDR3 spells CANWRNSNQPQHF. The CDR3 DNA follows: TGTGCCAACTGGAGGAATAGCAATCAGCCCCAGCATTTT.

The chain recombines TRBV7-9 with TRBJ2-7; D is possibly TRBD1 (6 bases). Looked up from germline, CDR1 is SEHNR and CDR2 is FQNEAQ (reference sequence). The CDR3 is 14 residues long. Trimming left V 2 bases short and J 6 bases short, with 14 bases between. CDR3 sequence reads: CASSLSGDGAEQYF. CDR3 bases: TGTGCCAGCAGCTTATCAGGGGATGGGGCCGAGCAGTACTTC.

The chain couples TRBV6-1 to TRBJ1-2, with 9 bases identical to TRBD1. The CDR3 runs to 15 residues. Germline CDR1 and CDR2: MNHNS and SASEGT. V gave up 6 bases and J gave up 6 bases; unmatched junction bases: 11. The CDR3 reads CASRDGGQGIHGYTF. In DNA, the CDR3 is TGTGCCAGCAGAGATGGAGGACAGGGGATCCATGGCTACACCTTC.

V and J are TRBV19 and TRBJ1-5; tentative D call: TRBD1 (6 bases). V lost 10 bases, J lost 0 bases, and 19 bases lay in between. The germline CDR1 and CDR2 sequences are LNHDA and SQIVND (reference sequence). The CDR3 has 16 residues. CDR3 protein: CATSSLQGYSNQPQHF. Written as DNA, the CDR3 is TGTGCCACCTCAAGTCTCCAGGGGTATAGCAATCAGCCCCAGCATTTT.